A single sample gave rise to the 5 T cell receptor beta chains below, sequenced in a study of blood T cell repertoires in COVID-19. The assay was immunoSEQ multiplex PCR, and TCRdb's table has in-frame clones only and misses some. The data contain tens of thousands of clones, roughly 84% of them singletons. The sequenced material came from peripheral blood. The receptors were gathered from a human donor in a cohort sampled during active COVID-19.

The chain uses TRBV5-5 and TRBJ2-3; TRBD2 matches 8 bases. With V trimmed by 4 bases and J by 4 bases, 5 bases remained unmatched. Germline V lookup: CDR1 SGHKS, CDR2 YYEKEE (reference sequence). This CDR3 has 14 residues. The CDR3 DNA follows: TGTGCCAGCAGCCCGGGGGGGGTCGCAGATACGCAGTATTTT. Encoded protein: CASSPGGVADTQYF. Drawing the rest from reference TRBV5-5 and TRBJ2-3, the complete variable domain is DAGVTQSPTHLIKTRGQQVTLRCSPISGHKSVSWYQQVLGQGPQFIFQYYEKEERGRGNFPDRFSARQFPNYSSELNVNALLLGDSALYLCASSPGGVADTQYFGPGTRLTVL.

This clone was detected only once. The rearrangement links TRBV19 to TRBJ2-1, with TRBD2 identical over 9 bases. This CDR3 contains 15 residues. CDR1 is LNHDA, CDR2 SQIVND, per germline (reference sequence). Trimming took 7 bases from V and 4 from J; bases not matched to a gene: 8. CDR3 amino acids: CASNPSGGIYNEQFF. The CDR3 DNA is TGTGCCAGTAACCCAAGCGGGGGGATTTACAATGAGCAGTTCTTC.

This rearrangement joins TRBV2 to TRBJ2-7, with 10 bases matching TRBD2. The CDR3 length is 18 residues. Unmatched junction bases numbered 17, after V lost 3 bases and J lost 6 bases. Germline V CDR1 and CDR2: SNHLY, FYNNEI. CDR3 loop: CASSEELSGGPLLFEQYF. In nucleotides, the CDR3 is TGTGCCAGCAGTGAGGAACTTAGCGGGGGGCCCCTCTTATTCGAGCAGTACTTC.

The chain joins TRBV7-6 to TRBJ2-5; perhaps TRBD1 as D (6 bases). This CDR3 has 16 amino acids. CDR1 is SGHVS, CDR2 FNYEAQ, per germline. Trimming took off 1 base at V and 3 bases at J, with 15 bases between the two ends. The CDR3 loop reads CASSLDVGAPEETQYF. The CDR3 DNA is TGTGCCAGCAGCTTAGATGTGGGGGCCCCGGAAGAGACCCAGTACTTC.

V gene TRBV4-1 combines with J gene TRBJ2-7; the D gene is possibly TRBD1 (6 bases). This CDR3 spans 17 amino acids. V was shortened by 0 bases and J by 0 bases, with 15 bases between the two germline ends. Germline values: CDR1 MGHRA, CDR2 YSYEKL. The CDR3 spells CASSQEAPQGSSYEQYF. The CDR3 coding sequence is TGCGCCAGCAGCCAAGAAGCTCCACAGGGAAGCTCCTACGAGCAGTACTTC.